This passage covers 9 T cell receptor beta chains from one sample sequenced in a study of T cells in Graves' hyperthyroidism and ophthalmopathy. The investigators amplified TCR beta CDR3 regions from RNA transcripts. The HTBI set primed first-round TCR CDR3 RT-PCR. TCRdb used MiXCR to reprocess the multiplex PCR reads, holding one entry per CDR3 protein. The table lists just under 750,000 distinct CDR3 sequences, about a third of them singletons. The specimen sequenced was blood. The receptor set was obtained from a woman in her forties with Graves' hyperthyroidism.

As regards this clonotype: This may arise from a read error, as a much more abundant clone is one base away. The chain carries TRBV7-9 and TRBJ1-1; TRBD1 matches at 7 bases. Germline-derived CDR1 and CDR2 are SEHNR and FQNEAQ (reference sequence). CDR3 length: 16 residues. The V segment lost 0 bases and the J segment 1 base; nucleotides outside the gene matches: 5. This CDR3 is CASSLAQGKANTEAFF. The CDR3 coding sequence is TGTGCCAGCAGCTTAGCACAGGGGAAGGCGAACACTGAAGCTTTCTTT.

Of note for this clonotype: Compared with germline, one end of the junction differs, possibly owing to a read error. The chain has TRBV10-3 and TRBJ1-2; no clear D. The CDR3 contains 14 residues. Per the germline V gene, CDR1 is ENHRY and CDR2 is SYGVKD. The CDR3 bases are TGTGCCAGCAGTCACCCCCTGGGGTGGGTCGGCTACACCTTC. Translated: CASSHPLGWVGYTF.

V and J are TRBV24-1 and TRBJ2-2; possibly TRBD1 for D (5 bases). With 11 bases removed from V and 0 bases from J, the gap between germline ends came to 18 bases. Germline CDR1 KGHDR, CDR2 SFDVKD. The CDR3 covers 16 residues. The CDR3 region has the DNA TGTGCCAGCTCACCACCGTTACAGGCGAACACCGGGGAGCTGTTTTTT. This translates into CASSPPLQANTGELFF.

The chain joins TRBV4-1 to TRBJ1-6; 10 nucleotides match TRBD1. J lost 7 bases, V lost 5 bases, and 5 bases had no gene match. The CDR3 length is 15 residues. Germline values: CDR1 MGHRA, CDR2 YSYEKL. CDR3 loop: CASSRGQGRNSPLHF. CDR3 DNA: TGCGCCAGCAGCAGGGGACAGGGGAGGAATTCACCCCTCCACTTT.

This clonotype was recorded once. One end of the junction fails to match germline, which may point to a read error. The CDR3 sequence: CASSLGGLSYRYTF. The CDR3 DNA is TGTGCCAGCAGCTTAGGGGGGTTAAGCTATCGCTACACCTTC. V gene TRBV7-9 combines with J gene TRBJ1-2; D is perhaps TRBD1 (5 bases). The germline V gene has CDR1 SEHNR and CDR2 FQNEAQ (reference sequence). This CDR3 is 14 amino acids long.

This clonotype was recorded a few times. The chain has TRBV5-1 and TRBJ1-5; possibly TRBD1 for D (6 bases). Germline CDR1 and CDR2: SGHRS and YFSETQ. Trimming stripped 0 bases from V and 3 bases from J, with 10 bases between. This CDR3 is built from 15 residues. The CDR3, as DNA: TGCGCCAGCAGCTTGGGACAGGATGCCAATCAGCCCCAGCATTTT. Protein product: CASSLGQDANQPQHF.

As DNA, the CDR3 is TGTGCCAGCAGCCCCGTTGGGGCAACTAATGAAAAACTGTTTTTT. Translating it yields CASSPVGATNEKLFF. The chain links TRBV7-9 to TRBJ1-4; D remains unclear. Germline V lookup: CDR1 SEHNR, CDR2 FQNEAQ (reference sequence). The length of the CDR3 is 15 residues. With 5 bases removed from V and 0 bases from J, the gap between germline ends came to 10 bases. Drawing the rest from reference TRBV7-9 and TRBJ1-4, the complete variable domain is DTGVSQNPRHKITKRGQNVTFRCDPISEHNRLYWYRQTLGQGPEFLTYFQNEAQLEKSRLLSDRFSAERPKGSFSTLEIQRTEQGDSAMYLCASSPVGATNEKLFFGSGTQLSVL.

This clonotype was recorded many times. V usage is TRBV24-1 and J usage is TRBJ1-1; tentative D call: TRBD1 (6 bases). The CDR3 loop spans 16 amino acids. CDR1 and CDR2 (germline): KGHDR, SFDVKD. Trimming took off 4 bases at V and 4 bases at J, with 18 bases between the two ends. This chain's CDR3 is CATSEDPQGRTTEAFF. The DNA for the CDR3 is TGTGCCACCAGTGAGGACCCACAGGGCCGGACCACTGAAGCTTTCTTT.

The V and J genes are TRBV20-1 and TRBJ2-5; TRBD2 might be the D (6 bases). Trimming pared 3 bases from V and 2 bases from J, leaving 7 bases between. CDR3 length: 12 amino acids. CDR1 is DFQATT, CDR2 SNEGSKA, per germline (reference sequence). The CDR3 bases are TGCAGTGCTAGCGGGAGTCAAGAGACCCAGTACTTC. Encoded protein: CSASGSQETQYF.